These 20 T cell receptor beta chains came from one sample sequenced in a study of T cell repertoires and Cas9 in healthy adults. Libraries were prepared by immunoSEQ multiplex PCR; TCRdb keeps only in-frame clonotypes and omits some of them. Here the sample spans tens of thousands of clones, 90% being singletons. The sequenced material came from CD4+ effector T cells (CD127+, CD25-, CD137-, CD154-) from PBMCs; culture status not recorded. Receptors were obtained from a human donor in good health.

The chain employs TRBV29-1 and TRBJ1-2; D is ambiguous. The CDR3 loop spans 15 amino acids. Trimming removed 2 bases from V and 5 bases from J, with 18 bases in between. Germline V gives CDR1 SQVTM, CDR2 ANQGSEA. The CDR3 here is CSVESRMRRQYGYTF. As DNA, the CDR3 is TGCAGCGTTGAATCCAGGATGCGAAGACAATATGGCTACACCTTC.

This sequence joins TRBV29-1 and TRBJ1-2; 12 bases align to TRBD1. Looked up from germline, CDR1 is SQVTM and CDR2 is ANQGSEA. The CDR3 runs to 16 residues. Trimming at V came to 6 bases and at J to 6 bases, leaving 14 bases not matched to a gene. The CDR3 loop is CSVPLGTGGNLDGYTF. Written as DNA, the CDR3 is TGCAGCGTGCCCCTTGGGACAGGGGGCAACCTGGATGGCTACACCTTC.

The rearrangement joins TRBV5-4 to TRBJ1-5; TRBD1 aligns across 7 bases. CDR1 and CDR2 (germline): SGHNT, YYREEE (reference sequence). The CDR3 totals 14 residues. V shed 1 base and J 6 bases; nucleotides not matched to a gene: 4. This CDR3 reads CASSLKGAGQPQHF. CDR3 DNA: TGTGCCAGCAGCTTGAAGGGGGCAGGTCAGCCCCAGCATTTT.

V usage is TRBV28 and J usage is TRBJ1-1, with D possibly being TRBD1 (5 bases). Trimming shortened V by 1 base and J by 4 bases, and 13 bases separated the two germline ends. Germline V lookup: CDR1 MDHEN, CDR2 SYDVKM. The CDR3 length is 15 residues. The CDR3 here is CASSLFLGQGTEAFF. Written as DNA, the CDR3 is TGTGCCAGCAGTTTATTTCTGGGCCAGGGCACTGAAGCTTTCTTT.

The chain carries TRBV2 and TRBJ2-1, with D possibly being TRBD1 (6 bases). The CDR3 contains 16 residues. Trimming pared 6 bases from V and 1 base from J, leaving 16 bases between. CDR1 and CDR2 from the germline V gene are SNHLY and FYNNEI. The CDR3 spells CASRRTGLRSYNEQFF. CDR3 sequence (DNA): TGTGCCAGCAGGAGAACAGGGTTGAGGTCCTACAATGAGCAGTTCTTC.

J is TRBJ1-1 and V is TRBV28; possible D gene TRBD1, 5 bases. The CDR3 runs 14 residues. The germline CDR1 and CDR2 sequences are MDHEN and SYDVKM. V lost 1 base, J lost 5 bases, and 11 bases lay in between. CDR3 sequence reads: CASSLLGVGTEAFF. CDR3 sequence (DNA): TGTGCCAGCAGTTTATTAGGGGTGGGGACTGAAGCTTTCTTT.

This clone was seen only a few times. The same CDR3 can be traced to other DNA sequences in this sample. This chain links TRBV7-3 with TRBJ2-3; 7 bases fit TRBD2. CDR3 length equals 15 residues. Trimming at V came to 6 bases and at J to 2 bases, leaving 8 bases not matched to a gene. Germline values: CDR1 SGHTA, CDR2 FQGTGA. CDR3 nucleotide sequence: TGTGCCAGCAGTCAAGGGGCGGGGGACACAGATACGCAGTATTTT. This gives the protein CASSQGAGDTDTQYF.

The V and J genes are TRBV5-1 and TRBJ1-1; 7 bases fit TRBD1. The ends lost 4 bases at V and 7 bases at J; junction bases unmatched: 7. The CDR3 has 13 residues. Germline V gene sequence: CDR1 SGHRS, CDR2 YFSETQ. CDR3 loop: CASSPGQEFEAFF. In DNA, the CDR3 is TGCGCCAGCAGCCCTGGACAGGAATTTGAAGCTTTCTTT.

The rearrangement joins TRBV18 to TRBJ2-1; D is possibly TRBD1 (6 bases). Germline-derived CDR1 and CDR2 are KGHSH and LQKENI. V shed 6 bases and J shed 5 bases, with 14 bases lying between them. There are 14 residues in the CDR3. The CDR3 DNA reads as TGTGCCAGCTCTCAAAACAGGGATAACAATGAGCAGTTCTTC. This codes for CASSQNRDNNEQFF.

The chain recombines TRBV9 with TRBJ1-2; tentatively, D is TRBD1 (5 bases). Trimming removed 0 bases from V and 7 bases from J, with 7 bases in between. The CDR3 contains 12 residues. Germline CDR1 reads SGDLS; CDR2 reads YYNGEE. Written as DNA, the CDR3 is TGTGCCAGCAGCGTAGGAAGGGGTGGCTACACCTTC. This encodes CASSVGRGGYTF.

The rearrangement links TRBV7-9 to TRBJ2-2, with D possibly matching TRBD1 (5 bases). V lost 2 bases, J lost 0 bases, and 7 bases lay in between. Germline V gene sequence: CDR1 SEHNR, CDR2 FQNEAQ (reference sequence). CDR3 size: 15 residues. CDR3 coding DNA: TGTGCCAGCAGCTTAAGGGGAACGAACACCGGGGAGCTGTTTTTT. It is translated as CASSLRGTNTGELFF.

Here the CDR3 reads CATGRAGVLPNTGELFF. DNA of the CDR3: TGTGCCACCGGCCGCGCGGGGGTTCTACCGAACACCGGGGAGCTGTTTTTT. The chain couples TRBV7-9 to TRBJ2-2, with 7 bases fitting TRBD2. CDR1 is SEHNR and CDR2 is FQNEAQ in the germline V gene (reference sequence). The CDR3 extends over 17 amino acids. The ends lost 10 bases at V and 0 bases at J; junction bases unmatched: 14.

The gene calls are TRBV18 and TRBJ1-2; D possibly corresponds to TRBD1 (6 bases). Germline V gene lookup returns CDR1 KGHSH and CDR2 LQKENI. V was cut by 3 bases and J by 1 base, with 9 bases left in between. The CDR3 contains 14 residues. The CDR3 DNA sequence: TGTGCCAGCTCACCGGACAGCATTAACTATGGCTACACCTTC. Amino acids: CASSPDSINYGYTF.

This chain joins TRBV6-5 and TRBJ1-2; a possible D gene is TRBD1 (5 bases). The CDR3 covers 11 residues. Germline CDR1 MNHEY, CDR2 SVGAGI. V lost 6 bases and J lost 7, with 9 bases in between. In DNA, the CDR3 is TGTGCCAGCAGCCAGGGATCTGGCTACACCTTC. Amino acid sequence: CASSQGSGYTF.

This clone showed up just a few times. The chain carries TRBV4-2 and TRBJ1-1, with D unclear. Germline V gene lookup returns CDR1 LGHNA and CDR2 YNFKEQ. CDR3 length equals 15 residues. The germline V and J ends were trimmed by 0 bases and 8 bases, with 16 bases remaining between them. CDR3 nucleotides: TGTGCCAGCAGCCAAGATCCGACGGGGAGGCCCGAAGCTTTCTTT. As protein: CASSQDPTGRPEAFF.

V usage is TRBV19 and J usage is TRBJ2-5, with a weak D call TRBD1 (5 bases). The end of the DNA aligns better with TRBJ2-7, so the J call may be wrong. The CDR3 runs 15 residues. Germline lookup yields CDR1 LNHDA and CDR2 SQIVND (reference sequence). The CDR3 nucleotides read TGTGCCAGTAGTACATTCCACAGGATCCCCTACGAGCAGTACTTC. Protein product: CASSTFHRIPYEQYF.

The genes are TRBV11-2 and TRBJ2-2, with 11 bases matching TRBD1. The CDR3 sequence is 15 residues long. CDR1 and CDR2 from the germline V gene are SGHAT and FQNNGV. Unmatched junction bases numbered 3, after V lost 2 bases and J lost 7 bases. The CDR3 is CASSLRGTGGGELFF. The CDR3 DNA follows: TGTGCCAGCAGCTTAAGAGGGACAGGGGGCGGGGAGCTGTTTTTT.

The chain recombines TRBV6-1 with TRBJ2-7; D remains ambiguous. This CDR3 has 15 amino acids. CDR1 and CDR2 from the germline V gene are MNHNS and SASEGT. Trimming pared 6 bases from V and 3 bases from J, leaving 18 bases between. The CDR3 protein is CASRPTWTQLYEQYF. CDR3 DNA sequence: TGTGCCAGCAGGCCAACCTGGACGCAACTCTACGAGCAGTACTTC.

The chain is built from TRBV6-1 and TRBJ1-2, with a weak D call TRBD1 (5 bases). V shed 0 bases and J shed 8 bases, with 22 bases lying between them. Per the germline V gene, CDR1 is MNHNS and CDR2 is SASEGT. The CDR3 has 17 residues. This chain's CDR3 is CASSEAQGIGKRGGYTF. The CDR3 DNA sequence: TGTGCCAGCAGTGAAGCGCAGGGTATTGGCAAGAGAGGAGGCTACACCTTC.

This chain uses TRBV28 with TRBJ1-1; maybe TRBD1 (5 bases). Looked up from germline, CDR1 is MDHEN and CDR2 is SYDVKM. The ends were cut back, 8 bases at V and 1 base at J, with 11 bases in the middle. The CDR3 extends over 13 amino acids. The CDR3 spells CASRSGGNTEAFF. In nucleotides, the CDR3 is TGTGCCAGCCGTTCGGGGGGGAACACTGAAGCTTTCTTT.